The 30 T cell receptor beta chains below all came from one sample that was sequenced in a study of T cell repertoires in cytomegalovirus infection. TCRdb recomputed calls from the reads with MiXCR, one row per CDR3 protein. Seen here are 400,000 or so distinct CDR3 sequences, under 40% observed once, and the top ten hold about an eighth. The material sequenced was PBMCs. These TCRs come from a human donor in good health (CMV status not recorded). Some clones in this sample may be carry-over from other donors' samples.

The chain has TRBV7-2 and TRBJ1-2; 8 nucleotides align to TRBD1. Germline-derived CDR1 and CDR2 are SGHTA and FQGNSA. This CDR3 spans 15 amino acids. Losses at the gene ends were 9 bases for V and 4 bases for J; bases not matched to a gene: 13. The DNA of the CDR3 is TGTGCCAGGTGCTCCAGGGGGCTGGGCATCTATGGCTACACCTTC. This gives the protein CARCSRGLGIYGYTF.

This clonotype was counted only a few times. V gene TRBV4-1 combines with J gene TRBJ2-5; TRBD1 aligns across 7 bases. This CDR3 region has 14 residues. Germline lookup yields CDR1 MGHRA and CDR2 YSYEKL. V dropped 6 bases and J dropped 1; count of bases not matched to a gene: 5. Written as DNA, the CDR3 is TGCGCCAGCAGTGTAGGGGGCTCCCAAGAGACCCAGTACTTC. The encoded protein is CASSVGGSQETQYF.

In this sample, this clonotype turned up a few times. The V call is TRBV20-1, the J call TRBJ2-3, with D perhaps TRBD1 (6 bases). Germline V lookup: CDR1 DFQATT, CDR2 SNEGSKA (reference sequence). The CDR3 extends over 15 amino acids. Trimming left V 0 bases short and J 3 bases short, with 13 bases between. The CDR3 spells CSARDRQRGTDTQYF. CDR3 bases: TGCAGTGCTAGAGATCGGCAAAGGGGGACAGATACGCAGTATTTT.

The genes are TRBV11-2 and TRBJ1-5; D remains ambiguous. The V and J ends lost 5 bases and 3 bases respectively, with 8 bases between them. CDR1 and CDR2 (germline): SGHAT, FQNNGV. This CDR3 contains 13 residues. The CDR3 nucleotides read TGTGCCAGCAGCCCGTCCGACAATCAGCCCCAGCATTTT. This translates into CASSPSDNQPQHF.

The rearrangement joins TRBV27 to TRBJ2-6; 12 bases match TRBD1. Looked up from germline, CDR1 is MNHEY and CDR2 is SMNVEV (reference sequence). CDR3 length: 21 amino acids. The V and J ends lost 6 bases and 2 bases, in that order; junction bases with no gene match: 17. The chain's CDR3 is CASRKLSGQGAIPPGANVLTF. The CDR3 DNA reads TGTGCCAGCAGGAAACTCTCGGGACAGGGGGCTATTCCCCCTGGGGCCAACGTCCTGACTTTC.

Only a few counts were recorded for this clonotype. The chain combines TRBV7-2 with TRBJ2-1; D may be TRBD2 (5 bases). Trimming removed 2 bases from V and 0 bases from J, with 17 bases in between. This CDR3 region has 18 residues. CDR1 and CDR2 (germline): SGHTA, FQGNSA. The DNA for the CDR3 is TGTGCCAGCAGCTTAAACGCGGATATCAGCGGCTCCTACAATGAGCAGTTCTTC. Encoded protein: CASSLNADISGSYNEQFF.

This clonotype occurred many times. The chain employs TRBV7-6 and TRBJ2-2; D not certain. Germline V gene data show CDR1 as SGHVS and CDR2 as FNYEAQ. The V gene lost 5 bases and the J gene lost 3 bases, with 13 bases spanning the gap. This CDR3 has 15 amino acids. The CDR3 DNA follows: TGTGCCAGCAGCCCCGGGTCGACGCACACCGGGGAGCTGTTTTTT. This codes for CASSPGSTHTGELFF.

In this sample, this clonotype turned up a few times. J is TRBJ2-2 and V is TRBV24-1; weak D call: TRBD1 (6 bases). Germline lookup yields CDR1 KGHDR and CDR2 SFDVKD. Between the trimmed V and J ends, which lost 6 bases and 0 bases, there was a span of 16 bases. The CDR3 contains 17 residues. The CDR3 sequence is CATSTPQGNTNTGELFF. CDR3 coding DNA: TGTGCCACCAGTACCCCGCAGGGGAATACGAACACCGGGGAGCTGTTTTTT.

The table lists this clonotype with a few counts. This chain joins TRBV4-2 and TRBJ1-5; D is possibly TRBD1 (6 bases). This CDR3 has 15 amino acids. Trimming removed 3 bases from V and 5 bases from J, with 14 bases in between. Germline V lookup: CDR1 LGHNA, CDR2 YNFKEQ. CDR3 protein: CASSQRGGADQPQHF. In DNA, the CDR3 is TGTGCCAGCAGCCAGCGAGGGGGGGCGGATCAGCCCCAGCATTTT.

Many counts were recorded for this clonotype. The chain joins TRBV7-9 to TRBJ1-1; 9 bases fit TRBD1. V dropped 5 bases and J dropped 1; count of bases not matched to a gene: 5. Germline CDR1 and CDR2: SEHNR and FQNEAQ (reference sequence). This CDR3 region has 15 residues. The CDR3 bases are TGTGCCAGCAGCGACCGACAGGGGGAGAACACTGAAGCTTTCTTT. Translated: CASSDRQGENTEAFF.

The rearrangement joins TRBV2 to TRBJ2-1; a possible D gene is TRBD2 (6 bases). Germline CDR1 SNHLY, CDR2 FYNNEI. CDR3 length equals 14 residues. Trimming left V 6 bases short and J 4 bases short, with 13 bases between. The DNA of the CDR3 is TGTGCCAGCAGCGGGGGTTTCATGTACAATGAGCAGTTCTTC. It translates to CASSGGFMYNEQFF.

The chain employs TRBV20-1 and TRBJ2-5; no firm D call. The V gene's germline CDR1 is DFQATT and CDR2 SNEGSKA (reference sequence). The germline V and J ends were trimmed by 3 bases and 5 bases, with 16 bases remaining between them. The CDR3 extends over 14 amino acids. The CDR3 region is CSASKQSRTETQYF. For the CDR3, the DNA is TGCAGTGCTAGTAAACAGTCTCGGACGGAGACCCAGTACTTC.

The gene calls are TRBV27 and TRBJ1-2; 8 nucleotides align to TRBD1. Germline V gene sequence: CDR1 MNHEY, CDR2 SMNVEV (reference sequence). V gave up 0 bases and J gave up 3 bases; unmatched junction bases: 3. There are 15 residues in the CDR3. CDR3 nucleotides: TGTGCCAGCAGTTTATCGATGGGACAGGACTATGGCTACACCTTC. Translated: CASSLSMGQDYGYTF.

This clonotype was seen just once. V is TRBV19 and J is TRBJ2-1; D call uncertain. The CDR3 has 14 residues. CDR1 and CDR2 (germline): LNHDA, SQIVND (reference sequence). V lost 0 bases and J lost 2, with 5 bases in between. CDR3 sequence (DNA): TGTGCCAGTAGTATAGAAAATCCCTACAATGAGCAGTTCTTC. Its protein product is CASSIENPYNEQFF.

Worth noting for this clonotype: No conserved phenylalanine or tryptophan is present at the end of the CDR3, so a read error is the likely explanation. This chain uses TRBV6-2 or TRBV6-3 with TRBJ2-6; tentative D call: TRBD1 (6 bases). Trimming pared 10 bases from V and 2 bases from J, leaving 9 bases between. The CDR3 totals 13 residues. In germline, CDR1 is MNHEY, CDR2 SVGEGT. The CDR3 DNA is TGTGCCACCAGGGACACTGGGGCCAACGTCCTGACTTCC. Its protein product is CATRDTGANVLTS.

CDR3 protein: CASSLGGGGDGYTF. The DNA of the CDR3 is TGTGCCAGCAGTTTAGGAGGGGGTGGCGATGGCTACACCTTC. V usage is TRBV12-3 or TRBV12-4 and J usage is TRBJ1-2; D perhaps matches TRBD1 (6 bases). This CDR3 is built from 14 residues. Trimming stripped 1 base from V and 6 bases from J, with 12 bases between.

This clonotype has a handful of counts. The CDR3 DNA reads as TGTGCTCAGGACAGCCACAATGAGCAGTTCTTC. Translating it yields CAQDSHNEQFF. This sequence joins TRBV12-3 or TRBV12-4 and TRBJ2-1; D perhaps matches TRBD1 (6 bases). The CDR3 consists of 11 residues.

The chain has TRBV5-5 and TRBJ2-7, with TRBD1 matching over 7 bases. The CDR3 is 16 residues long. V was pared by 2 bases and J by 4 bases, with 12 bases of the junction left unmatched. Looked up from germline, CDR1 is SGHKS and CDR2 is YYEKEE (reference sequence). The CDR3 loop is CASSFYSEGGFYEQYF. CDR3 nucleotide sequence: TGTGCCAGCAGCTTTTATAGTGAAGGGGGCTTTTACGAGCAGTACTTC.

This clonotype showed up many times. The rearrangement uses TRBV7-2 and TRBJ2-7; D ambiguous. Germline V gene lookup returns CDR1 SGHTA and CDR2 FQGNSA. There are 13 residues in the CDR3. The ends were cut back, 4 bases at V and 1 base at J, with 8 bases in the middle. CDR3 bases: TGTGCCAGCAGCTCCTACAAATCCTACGAGCAGTACTTC. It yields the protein CASSSYKSYEQYF.

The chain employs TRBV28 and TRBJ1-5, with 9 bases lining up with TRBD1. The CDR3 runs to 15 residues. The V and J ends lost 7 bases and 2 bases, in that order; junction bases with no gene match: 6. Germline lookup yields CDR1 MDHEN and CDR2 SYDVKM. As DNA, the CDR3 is TGTGCCAGCAACAGGCGGGACAGGGGCAATCAGCCCCAGCATTTT. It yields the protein CASNRRDRGNQPQHF.

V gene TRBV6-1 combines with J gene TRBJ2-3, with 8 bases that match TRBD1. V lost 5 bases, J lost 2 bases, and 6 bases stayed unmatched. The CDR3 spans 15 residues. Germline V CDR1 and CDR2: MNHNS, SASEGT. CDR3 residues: CASSRTGTSTDTQYF. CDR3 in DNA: TGTGCCAGCAGTCGGACAGGGACGTCCACAGATACGCAGTATTTT.

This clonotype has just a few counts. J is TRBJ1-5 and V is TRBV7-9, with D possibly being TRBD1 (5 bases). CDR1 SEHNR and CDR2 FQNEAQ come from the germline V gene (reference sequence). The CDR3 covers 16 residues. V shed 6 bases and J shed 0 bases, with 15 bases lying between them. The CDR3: CASSRWDGNSNQPQHF. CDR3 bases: TGTGCCAGCAGTCGATGGGACGGAAATAGCAATCAGCCCCAGCATTTT.

CDR3 protein: CASSLSTGVAEQFF. The CDR3 nucleotides are TGTGCCAGCAGCTTATCAACAGGGGTGGCTGAGCAGTTCTTC. This chain links TRBV7-2 with TRBJ2-1; TRBD1 aligns across 7 bases. Germline assignment: CDR1 SGHTA and CDR2 FQGNSA. The CDR3 totals 14 residues. With 2 bases clipped from V and 9 bases from J, the junction kept 7 bases outside the gene matches.

The CDR3 coding sequence is TGCGCCAGCAGCTTGGCCAAGAGGGACCCCTGGGAGACCCAGTACTTC. It specifies CASSLAKRDPWETQYF. The J gene is TRBJ2-5, the V gene TRBV5-1; D is tentatively TRBD1 or TRBD2 (5 bases each). The CDR3 runs 16 residues. CDR1 SGHRS and CDR2 YFSETQ come from the germline V gene. Trimming left V 0 bases short and J 5 bases short, with 17 bases between.

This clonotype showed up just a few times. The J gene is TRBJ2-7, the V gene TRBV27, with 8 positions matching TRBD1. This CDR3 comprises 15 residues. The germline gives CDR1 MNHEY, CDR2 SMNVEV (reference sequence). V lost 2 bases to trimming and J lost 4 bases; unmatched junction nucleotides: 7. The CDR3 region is CASSLKGTGGYEQYF. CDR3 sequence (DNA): TGTGCCAGCAGTTTAAAGGGAACAGGGGGTTACGAGCAGTACTTC.

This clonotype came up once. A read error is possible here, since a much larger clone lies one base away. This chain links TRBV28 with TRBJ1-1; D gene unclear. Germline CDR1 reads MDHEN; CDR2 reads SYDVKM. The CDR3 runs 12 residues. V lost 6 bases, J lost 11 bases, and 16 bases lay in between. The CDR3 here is CASSRIRGRAFF. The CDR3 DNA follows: TGTGCCAGCAGCCGAATTCGCGGGCGGGCTTTCTTT.

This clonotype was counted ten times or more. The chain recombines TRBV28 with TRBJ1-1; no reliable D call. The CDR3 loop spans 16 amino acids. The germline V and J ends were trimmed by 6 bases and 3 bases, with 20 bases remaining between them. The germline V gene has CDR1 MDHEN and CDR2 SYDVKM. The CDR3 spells CASSTLSRFRDTEAFF. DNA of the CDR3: TGTGCCAGCAGCACCCTATCCCGGTTTAGGGACACTGAAGCTTTCTTT.

The CDR3 coding sequence is TGTGCCAGCAGTCCGGGACTAGCTGCCGATGAGCAGTTCTTC. This gives the protein CASSPGLAADEQFF. The chain joins TRBV27 to TRBJ2-1; 9 bases line up with TRBD2. The CDR3 is 14 residues long. Germline-derived CDR1 and CDR2 are MNHEY and SMNVEV (reference sequence). V dropped 5 bases and J dropped 8; count of bases not matched to a gene: 7.

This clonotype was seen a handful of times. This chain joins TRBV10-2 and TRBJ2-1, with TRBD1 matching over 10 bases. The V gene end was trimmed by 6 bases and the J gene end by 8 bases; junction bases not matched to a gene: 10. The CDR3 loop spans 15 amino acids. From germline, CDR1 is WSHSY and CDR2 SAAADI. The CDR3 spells CASRDRDRGSDEQFF. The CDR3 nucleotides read TGCGCCAGCAGGGACCGGGACAGGGGTAGCGATGAGCAGTTCTTC.

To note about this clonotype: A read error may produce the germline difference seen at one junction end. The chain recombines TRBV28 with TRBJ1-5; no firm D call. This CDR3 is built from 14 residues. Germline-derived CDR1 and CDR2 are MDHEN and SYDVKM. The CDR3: CASSFTGSNQPQLF. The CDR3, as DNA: TGTGCCAGCAGCTTTACCGGTAGCAATCAGCCCCAGCTATTT. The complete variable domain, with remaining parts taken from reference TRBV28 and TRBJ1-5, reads DVKVTQSSRYLVKRTGEKVFLECVQDMDHENMFWYRQDPGLGLRLIYFSYDVKMKEKGDIPEGYSVSREKKERFSLILESASTNQTSMYLCASSFTGSNQPQLFGDGTRLSIL.